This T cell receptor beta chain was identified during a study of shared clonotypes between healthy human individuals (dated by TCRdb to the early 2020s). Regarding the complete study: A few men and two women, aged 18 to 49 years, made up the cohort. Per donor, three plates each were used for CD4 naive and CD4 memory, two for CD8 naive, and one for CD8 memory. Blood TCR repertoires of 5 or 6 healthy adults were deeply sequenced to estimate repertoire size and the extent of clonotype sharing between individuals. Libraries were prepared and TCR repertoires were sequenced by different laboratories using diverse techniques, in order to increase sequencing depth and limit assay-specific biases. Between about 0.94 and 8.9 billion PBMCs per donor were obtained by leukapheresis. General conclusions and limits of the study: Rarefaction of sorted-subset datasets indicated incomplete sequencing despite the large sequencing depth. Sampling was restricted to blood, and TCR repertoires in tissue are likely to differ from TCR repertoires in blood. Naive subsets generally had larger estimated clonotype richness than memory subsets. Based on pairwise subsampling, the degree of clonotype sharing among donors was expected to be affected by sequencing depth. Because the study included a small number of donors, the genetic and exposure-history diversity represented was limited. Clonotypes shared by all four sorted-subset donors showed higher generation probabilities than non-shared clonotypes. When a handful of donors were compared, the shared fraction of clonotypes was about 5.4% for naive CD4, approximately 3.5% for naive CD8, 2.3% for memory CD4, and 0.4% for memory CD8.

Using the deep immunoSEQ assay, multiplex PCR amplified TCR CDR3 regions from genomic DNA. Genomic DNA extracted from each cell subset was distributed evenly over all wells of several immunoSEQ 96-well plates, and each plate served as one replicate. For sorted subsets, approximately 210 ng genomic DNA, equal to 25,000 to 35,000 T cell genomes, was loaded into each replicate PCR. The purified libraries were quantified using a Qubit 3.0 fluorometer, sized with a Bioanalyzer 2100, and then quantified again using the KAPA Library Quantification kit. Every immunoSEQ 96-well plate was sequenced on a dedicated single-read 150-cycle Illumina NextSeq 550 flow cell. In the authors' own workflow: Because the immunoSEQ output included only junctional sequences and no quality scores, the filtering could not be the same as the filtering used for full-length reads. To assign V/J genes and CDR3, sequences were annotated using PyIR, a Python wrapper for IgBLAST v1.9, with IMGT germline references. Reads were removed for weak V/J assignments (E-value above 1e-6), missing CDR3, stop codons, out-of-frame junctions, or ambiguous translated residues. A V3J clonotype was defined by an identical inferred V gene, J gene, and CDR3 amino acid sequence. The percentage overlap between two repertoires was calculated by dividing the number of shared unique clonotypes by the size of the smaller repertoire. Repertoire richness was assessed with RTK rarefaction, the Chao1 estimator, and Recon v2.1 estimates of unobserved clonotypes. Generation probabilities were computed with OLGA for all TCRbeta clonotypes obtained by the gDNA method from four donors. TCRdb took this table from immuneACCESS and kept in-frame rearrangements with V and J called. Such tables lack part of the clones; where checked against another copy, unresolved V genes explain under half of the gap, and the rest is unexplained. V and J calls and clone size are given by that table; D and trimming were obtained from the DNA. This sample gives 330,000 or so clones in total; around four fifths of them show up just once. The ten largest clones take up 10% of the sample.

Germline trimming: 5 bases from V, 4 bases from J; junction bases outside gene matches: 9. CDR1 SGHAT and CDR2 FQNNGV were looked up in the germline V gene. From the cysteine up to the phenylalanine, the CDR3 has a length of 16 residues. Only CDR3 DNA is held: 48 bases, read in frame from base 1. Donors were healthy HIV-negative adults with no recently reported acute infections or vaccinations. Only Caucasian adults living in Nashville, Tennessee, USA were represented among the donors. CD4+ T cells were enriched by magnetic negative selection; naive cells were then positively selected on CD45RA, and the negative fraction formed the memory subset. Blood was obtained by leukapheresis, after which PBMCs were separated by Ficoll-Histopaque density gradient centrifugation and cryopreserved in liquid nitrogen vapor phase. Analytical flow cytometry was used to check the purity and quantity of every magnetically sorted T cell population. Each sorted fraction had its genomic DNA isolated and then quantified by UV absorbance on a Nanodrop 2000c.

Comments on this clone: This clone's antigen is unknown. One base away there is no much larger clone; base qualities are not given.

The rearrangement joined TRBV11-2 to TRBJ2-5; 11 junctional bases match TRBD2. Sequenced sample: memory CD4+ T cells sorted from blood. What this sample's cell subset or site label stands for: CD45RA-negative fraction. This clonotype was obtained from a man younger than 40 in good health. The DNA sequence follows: TGTGCCAGCAGCCTGCGGCCGACTAGCGGGGTAGAGACCCAGTACTTC. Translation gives CASSLRPTSGVETQYF.